This T cell receptor beta chain was retrieved from a study of blood T cell repertoires in COVID-19. Using immunoSEQ multiplex PCR, the repertoire was profiled, and TCRdb retains in-frame clones only, with some absent. This table holds approximately 190,000 clones, around 84% found once. Per germline, CDR1 SGHAT and CDR2 FQNNGV. Trimming shortened V by 2 bases and J by 4 bases, and 14 bases separated the two germline ends. The CDR3 length is 15 residues. The V gene is TRBV11-2, the J gene TRBJ2-5; D might be TRBD1 (6 bases). The sequence came from a man aged 25-45 years with active or convalescent COVID-19. The material sequenced was peripheral blood. The CDR3 sequence: CASSLTGPTAETQYF. In DNA, the CDR3 is TGTGCCAGCAGCTTAACAGGGCCGACAGCAGAGACCCAGTACTTC.